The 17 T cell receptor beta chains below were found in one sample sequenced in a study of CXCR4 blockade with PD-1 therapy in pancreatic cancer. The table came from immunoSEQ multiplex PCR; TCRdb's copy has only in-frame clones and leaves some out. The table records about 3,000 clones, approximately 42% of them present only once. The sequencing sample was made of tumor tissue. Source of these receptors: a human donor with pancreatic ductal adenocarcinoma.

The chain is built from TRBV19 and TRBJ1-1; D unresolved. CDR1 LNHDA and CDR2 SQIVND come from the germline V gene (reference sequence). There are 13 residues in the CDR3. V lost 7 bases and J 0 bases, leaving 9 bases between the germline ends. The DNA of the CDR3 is TGTGCCAGTATGGGATCCATGAACACTGAAGCTTTCTTT. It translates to CASMGSMNTEAFF.

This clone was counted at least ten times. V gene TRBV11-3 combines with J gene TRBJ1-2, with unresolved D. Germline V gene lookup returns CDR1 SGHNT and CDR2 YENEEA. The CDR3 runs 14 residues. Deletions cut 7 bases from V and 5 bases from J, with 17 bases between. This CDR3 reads CASTNTLLGYGYTF. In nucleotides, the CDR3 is TGTGCCAGCACCAACACGCTCTTAGGGTATGGCTACACCTTC. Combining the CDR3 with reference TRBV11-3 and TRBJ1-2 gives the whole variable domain EAGVVQSPRYKIIEKKQPVAFWCNPISGHNTLYWYLQNLGQGPELLIRYENEEAVDDSQLPKDRFSAERLKGVDSTLKIQPAELGDSAVYLCASTNTLLGYGYTFGSGTRLTVV.

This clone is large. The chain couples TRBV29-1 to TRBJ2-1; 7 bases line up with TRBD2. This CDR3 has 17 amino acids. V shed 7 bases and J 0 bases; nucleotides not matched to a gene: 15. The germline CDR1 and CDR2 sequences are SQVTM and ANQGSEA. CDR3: CSGTFGAGVTSYNEQFF. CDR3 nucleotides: TGCAGCGGGACGTTTGGCGCGGGGGTGACCTCCTACAATGAGCAGTTCTTC.

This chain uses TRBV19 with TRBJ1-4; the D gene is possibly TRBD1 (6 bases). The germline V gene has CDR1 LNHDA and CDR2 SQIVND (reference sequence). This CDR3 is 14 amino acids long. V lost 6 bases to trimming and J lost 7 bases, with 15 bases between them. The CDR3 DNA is TGTGCCAGTAGGCCCATTTGGGGGGCTGAAAAACTGTTTTTT. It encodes CASRPIWGAEKLFF.

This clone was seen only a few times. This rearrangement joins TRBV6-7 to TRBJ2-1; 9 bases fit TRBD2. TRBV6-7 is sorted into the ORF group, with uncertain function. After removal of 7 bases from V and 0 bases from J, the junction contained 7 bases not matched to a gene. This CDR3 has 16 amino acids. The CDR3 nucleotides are TGTGCCAGCACCACTAGAGCGGGGGGCTCCTACAATGAGCAGTTCTTC. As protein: CASTTRAGGSYNEQFF.

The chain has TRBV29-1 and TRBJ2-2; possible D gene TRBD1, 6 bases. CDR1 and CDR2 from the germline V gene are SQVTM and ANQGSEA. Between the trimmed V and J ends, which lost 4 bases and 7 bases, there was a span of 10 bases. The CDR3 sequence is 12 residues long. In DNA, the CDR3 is TGCAGCGTTGTCCCAGGGGTCGGGGAGCTGTTTTTT. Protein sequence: CSVVPGVGELFF.

The CDR3 bases are TGTGCCACCAGCGGGGGACAGGGGTTTTCCTACGAGCAGTACTTC. Translated, it gives CATSGGQGFSYEQYF. The chain combines TRBV15 with TRBJ2-7, with 10 nucleotides matching TRBD1. Germline V gene sequence: CDR1 LNHNV, CDR2 YYDKDF (reference sequence). J lost 1 base, V lost 5 bases, and 5 bases had no gene match. CDR3 length equals 15 residues.

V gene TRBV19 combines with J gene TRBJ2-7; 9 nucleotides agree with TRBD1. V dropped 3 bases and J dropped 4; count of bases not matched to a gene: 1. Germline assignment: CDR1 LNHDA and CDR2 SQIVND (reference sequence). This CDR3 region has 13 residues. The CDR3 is CASSMGQGYEQYF. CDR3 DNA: TGTGCCAGTAGTATGGGACAGGGATACGAGCAGTACTTC.

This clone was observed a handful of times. The CDR3 sequence: CASSDEQLERIWNYGYTF. CDR3 coding DNA: TGTGCCAGCAGTGACGAGCAACTAGAGCGTATATGGAACTATGGCTACACCTTC. This sequence joins TRBV9 and TRBJ1-2; D is undetermined. The CDR3 extends over 18 amino acids. Germline CDR1 SGDLS, CDR2 YYNGEE. V lost 5 bases and J 2 bases, leaving 25 bases between the germline ends.

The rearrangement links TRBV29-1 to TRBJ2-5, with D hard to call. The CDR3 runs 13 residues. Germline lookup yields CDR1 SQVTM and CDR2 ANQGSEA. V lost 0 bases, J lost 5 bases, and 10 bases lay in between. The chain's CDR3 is CSVEESGPETQYF. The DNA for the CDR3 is TGCAGCGTTGAAGAGTCCGGACCTGAGACCCAGTACTTC.

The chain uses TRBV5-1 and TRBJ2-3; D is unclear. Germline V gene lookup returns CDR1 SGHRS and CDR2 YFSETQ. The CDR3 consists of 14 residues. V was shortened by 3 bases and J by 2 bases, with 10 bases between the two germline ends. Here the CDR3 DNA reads TGCGCCAGCAGCTCCCAGGAGACCACAGATACGCAGTATTTT. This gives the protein CASSSQETTDTQYF.

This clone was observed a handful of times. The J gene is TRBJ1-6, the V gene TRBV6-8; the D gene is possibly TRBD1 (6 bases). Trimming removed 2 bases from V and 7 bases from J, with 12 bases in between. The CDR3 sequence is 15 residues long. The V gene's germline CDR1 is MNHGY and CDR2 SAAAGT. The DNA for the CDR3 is TGTGCCAGCAGTTACAGCGGGGGGACAAATTCACCCCTCCACTTT. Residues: CASSYSGGTNSPLHF.

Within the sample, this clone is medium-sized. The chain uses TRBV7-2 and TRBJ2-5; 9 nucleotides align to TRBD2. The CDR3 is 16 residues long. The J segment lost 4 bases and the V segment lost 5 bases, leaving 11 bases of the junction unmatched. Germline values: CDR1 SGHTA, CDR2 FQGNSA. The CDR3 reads CASSPLGGGVGETQYF. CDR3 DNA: TGTGCCAGCAGCCCGTTGGGCGGGGGGGTCGGAGAGACCCAGTACTTC.

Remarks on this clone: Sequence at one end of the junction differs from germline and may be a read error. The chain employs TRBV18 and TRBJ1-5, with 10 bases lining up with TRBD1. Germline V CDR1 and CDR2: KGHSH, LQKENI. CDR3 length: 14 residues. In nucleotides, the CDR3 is TGTGCTAGCTCACCCGGGACAGGGGATCAGCCCCAGCATTTT. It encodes CASSPGTGDQPQHF.

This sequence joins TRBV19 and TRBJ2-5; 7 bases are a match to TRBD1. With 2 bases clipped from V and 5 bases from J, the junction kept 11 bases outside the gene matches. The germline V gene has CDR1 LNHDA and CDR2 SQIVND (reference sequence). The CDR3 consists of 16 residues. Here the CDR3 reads CASSIRTGAVWETQYF. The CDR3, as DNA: TGTGCCAGTAGTATACGGACAGGCGCAGTGTGGGAGACCCAGTACTTC.

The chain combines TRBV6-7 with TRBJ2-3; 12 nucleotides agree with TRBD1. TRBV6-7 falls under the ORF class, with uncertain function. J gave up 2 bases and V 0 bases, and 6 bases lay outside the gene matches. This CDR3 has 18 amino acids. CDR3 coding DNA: TGTGCCAGCAGTTACTCGGGACAGGGGGCGGGGTACACAGATACGCAGTATTTT. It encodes CASSYSGQGAGYTDTQYF.

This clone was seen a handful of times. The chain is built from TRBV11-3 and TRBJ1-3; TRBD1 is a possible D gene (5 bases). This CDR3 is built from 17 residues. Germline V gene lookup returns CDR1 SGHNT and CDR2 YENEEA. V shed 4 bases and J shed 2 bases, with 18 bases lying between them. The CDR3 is CASSYSGGTLTGNTIYF. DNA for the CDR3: TGTGCCAGCAGCTATTCGGGGGGAACACTTACTGGAAACACCATATATTTT.